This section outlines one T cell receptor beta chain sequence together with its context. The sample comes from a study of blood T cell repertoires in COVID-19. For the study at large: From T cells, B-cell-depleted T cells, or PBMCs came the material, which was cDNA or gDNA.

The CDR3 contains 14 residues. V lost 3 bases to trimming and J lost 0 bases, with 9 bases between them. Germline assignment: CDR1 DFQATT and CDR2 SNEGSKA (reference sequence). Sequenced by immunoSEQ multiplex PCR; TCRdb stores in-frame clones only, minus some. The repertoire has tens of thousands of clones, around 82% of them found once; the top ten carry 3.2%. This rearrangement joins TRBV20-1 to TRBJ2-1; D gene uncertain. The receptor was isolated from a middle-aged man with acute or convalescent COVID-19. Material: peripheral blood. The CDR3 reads CSASVQSSYNEQFF. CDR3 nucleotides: TGCAGTGCTAGTGTACAAAGCTCCTACAATGAGCAGTTCTTC.